This T cell receptor (beta chain) was captured in a study of neurological immune-mediated disorders. Study results and caveats: None of the CDR3 amino acid sequences found in expanded clones was shared across subjects. This suggests that the TCR-beta repertoires were private in all groups.

This clonotype has a count of ten or more. What it binds is not known. V was trimmed by 3 bases and J by 6 bases, leaving 12 bases between them. CDR1 DFQATT and CDR2 SNEGSKA come from the germline V gene (reference sequence). The CDR3 extends over 13 amino acids. By 5'RACE with 10-nucleotide random UMIs, the cDNA was made. One entry per CDR3 protein results from TCRdb running MiXCR on the 5' RACE reads. Of 50,000 or so distinct CDR3 sequences in the sample, about an eighth were seen once. The chain employs TRBV20-1 and TRBJ2-1, with a weak D call TRBD2 (6 bases). This receptor was obtained from a man in his sixties in good health. Sequenced: PBMCs. DNA of the CDR3: TGCAGTGCTAGCGGTCTAGCGAGCAATGAGCAGTTCTTC. This codes for CSASGLASNEQFF.